The 21 T cell receptor beta chains below all came from one sample that was sequenced in a study of T-cell reconstitution after alpha-beta-depleted transplantation in children. Preparing the TCRbeta library involved the use of unique molecular identifiers. Each CDR3 protein is one row after TCRdb ran MiXCR on the PCR reads. The sample lists 400,000 to 500,000 distinct CDR3 sequences, roughly 11% seen once, with roughly 6% in the top ten. The material sequenced was PBMCs from the stem cell graft donor, taken from the stem cell graft. All receptors derive from a human donor who donated a stem cell graft to a child with acute myeloid leukemia.

This clonotype was seen a few times. V gene TRBV7-8 combines with J gene TRBJ2-3; 13 bases agree with TRBD2. CDR1 is SGHVS and CDR2 is FQNEAQ in the germline V gene. V was pared by 5 bases and J by 5 bases, with 4 bases of the junction left unmatched. The CDR3 runs 15 residues. The CDR3 sequence is CASSRLAGGLDTQYF. In DNA form, the CDR3 reads TGTGCCAGCAGCAGACTAGCGGGGGGCTTAGATACGCAGTATTTT.

Only a few counts were recorded for this clonotype. The gene calls are TRBV18 and TRBJ1-1, with unresolved D. The V gene's germline CDR1 is KGHSH and CDR2 LQKENI. V was trimmed by 0 bases and J by 12 bases, leaving 11 bases between them. CDR3 size: 12 residues. DNA for the CDR3: TGTGCCAGCTCACCACCGGATGGCAGTTCTTTCTTT. Translating gives CASSPPDGSSFF.

The gene calls are TRBV18 and TRBJ2-3, with TRBD2 identical over 15 bases. Germline CDR1 KGHSH, CDR2 LQKENI. V lost 3 bases, J lost 6 bases, and 13 bases stayed unmatched. The CDR3 contains 19 residues. The DNA of the CDR3 is TGTGCCAGCTCACCGTCCCCCCCGGGACTAGCGGGGGGCATGGATACGCAGTATTTT. Translating gives CASSPSPPGLAGGMDTQYF.

As DNA, the CDR3 is TGTGCCAGCAGTTTCGGGACAGGGCCCCCAGATACGCAGTATTTT. Translated, it gives CASSFGTGPPDTQYF. The rearrangement uses TRBV12-3 or TRBV12-4 and TRBJ2-3; 9 bases match TRBD1. The CDR3 extends over 15 amino acids. The V gene end was trimmed by 3 bases and the J gene end by 4 bases; junction bases not matched to a gene: 5.

The genes are TRBV7-9 and TRBJ1-1, with D perhaps TRBD1 (5 bases). The CDR3 is made up of 17 amino acids. Germline assignment: CDR1 SEHNR and CDR2 FQNEAQ (reference sequence). Trimming removed 1 base from V and 4 bases from J, with 19 bases in between. This CDR3 reads CASSLGSGTRTGTEAFF. The CDR3 nucleotides are TGTGCCAGCAGCTTAGGCTCAGGGACCCGAACGGGCACTGAAGCTTTCTTT.

This clonotype occurred a few times. V is TRBV2 and J is TRBJ2-7; tentative D call: TRBD1 (6 bases). Per germline, CDR1 SNHLY and CDR2 FYNNEI. The V end lost 6 bases, the J end lost 2 bases, and 17 bases lay between the germline ends. The CDR3 covers 15 residues. The CDR3 DNA sequence: TGTGCCAGCAGAAAGACAGGCGGGCTTCCCTACGAGCAGTACTTC. As protein: CASRKTGGLPYEQYF.

In this sample, this clonotype turned up many times. V gene TRBV12-3 or TRBV12-4 combines with J gene TRBJ2-1; TRBD1 or TRBD2 may be the D gene (5 bases each). V lost 7 bases and J 8 bases, leaving 21 bases between the germline ends. This CDR3 contains 15 residues. CDR3 region: CASTLGAALIDEQFF. The CDR3 coding sequence is TGTGCCAGCACCCTCGGGGCGGCGCTTATCGATGAGCAGTTCTTC.

This clonotype has only a few counts. This chain uses TRBV7-9 with TRBJ1-4, with 8 bases aligning to TRBD1. Germline-derived CDR1 and CDR2 are SEHNR and FQNEAQ (reference sequence). This CDR3 spans 14 amino acids. V lost 5 bases to trimming and J lost 5 bases; unmatched junction nucleotides: 4. The CDR3 is CASSRDRPNEKLFF. The CDR3 region has the DNA TGTGCCAGCAGCCGGGACAGGCCGAATGAAAAACTGTTTTTT. The entire variable domain, with the rest obtained from reference TRBV7-9 and TRBJ1-4, is as follows: DTGVSQNPRHKITKRGQNVTFRCDPISEHNRLYWYRQTLGQGPEFLTYFQNEAQLEKSRLLSDRFSAERPKGSFSTLEIQRTEQGDSAMYLCASSRDRPNEKLFFGSGTQLSVL.

The chain has TRBV20-1 and TRBJ1-2; the D gene is possibly TRBD1 (5 bases). The CDR3 length is 13 residues. Germline V gene sequence: CDR1 DFQATT, CDR2 SNEGSKA (reference sequence). The V end lost 5 bases, the J end lost 6 bases, and 16 bases lay between the germline ends. Written as DNA, the CDR3 is TGCAGTGCTTACGGGACCCGGGAGGATGGCTACACCTTC. Translating gives CSAYGTREDGYTF.

CDR3 DNA: TGTGCCAGCAGTCCCCCCAGGACAGTGAACACTGAAGCTTTCTTT. It codes for CASSPPRTVNTEAFF. The chain is built from TRBV27 and TRBJ1-1; possible D gene TRBD1, 6 bases. Trimming removed 5 bases from V and 0 bases from J, with 13 bases in between. The CDR3 has 15 amino acids. Germline-derived CDR1 and CDR2 are MNHEY and SMNVEV (reference sequence).

This chain connects TRBV20-1 to TRBJ2-7, with TRBD1 matching over 7 bases. CDR1 and CDR2 (germline): DFQATT, SNEGSKA (reference sequence). This CDR3 is built from 14 residues. Losses at the gene ends were 0 bases for V and 2 bases for J; bases not matched to a gene: 4. CDR3 protein: CSARDSTGAYEQYV. As DNA, the CDR3 is TGCAGTGCTAGAGACTCCACAGGGGCCTACGAGCAGTACGTC.

This clonotype appeared a few times. The chain is built from TRBV5-1 and TRBJ1-2; D ambiguous. V dropped 4 bases and J dropped 2 bases, with 6 bases sitting between them. This CDR3 is 12 amino acids long. Germline values: CDR1 SGHRS, CDR2 YFSETQ. The CDR3 nucleotides are TGCGCCAGCAGCCTGGGAAACTATGGCTACACCTTC. Protein product: CASSLGNYGYTF.

V gene TRBV11-2 combines with J gene TRBJ2-2; D is perhaps TRBD1 (6 bases). The CDR3 is 15 amino acids. The germline gives CDR1 SGHAT, CDR2 FQNNGV. Trimming took off 3 bases at V and 0 bases at J, with 8 bases between the two ends. In DNA form, the CDR3 reads TGTGCCAGCAGCTTTCCAGGGGCGAACACCGGGGAGCTGTTTTTT. Its translation: CASSFPGANTGELFF.

A few counts support this clonotype. The chain uses TRBV15 and TRBJ1-5, with D tentatively TRBD1 (5 bases). CDR1 and CDR2 from the germline V gene are LNHNV and YYDKDF (reference sequence). This CDR3 region has 13 residues. The V and J ends lost 0 bases and 11 bases respectively, with 11 bases between them. Here the CDR3 DNA reads TGTGCCACCAGCAGAGAGGGGGGAATTGCCCAGCATTTT. Amino acid sequence: CATSREGGIAQHF.

This clonotype has ten or more counts. The chain is built from TRBV12-3 or TRBV12-4 and TRBJ2-7, with TRBD2 matching 7 bases. The V segment lost 6 bases and the J segment 5 bases; nucleotides outside the gene matches: 4. The CDR3 consists of 12 residues. CDR3 protein: CASRAGTNEQYV. The CDR3 region has the DNA TGTGCCAGCAGGGCTGGGACTAACGAGCAGTACGTC.

This chain joins TRBV7-2 and TRBJ2-5; possibly TRBD1 for D (7 bases). This CDR3 is built from 15 residues. Germline-derived CDR1 and CDR2 are SGHTA and FQGNSA. The V end was cut by 5 bases, the J end by 2 bases, with 15 bases between. The CDR3 nucleotides are TGTGCCAGCAGCCCACAACCAGGGGGGCAAGAGACCCAGTACTTC. Its protein is CASSPQPGGQETQYF.

The table lists this clonotype with many counts. In nucleotides, the CDR3 is TGTGCCAGCCGACCAGGTGGTGGTCAGCCCCAGCATTTT. As protein: CASRPGGGQPQHF. The chain is built from TRBV12-3 or TRBV12-4 and TRBJ1-5; D is unresolved. This CDR3 is 13 amino acids long. V dropped 8 bases and J dropped 6 bases, with 14 bases sitting between them.

This clonotype has just one count. The chain uses TRBV20-1 and TRBJ2-1, with D possibly being TRBD2 (6 bases). Looked up from germline, CDR1 is DFQATT and CDR2 is SNEGSKA (reference sequence). The CDR3 spans 15 residues. Between the trimmed V and J ends, which lost 1 base and 2 bases, there was a span of 12 bases. CDR3 region: CSARAPSVTYNEQFF. The CDR3, as DNA: TGCAGTGCTAGAGCACCTAGCGTTACCTACAATGAGCAGTTCTTC.

This clonotype counts as medium-sized (0.01 to 0.1%). The chain uses TRBV12-3 or TRBV12-4 and TRBJ1-5; D unresolved. Trimming cost V 7 bases and J 7 bases, with 17 bases left between them. CDR3 length: 14 amino acids. The CDR3 DNA follows: TGTGCCAGCAAAATCGGGGTGACGGGGCAGCCCCAGCATTTT. This translates into CASKIGVTGQPQHF.

The V and J genes are TRBV5-5 and TRBJ2-7; 8 nucleotides align to TRBD1. Germline CDR1 SGHKS, CDR2 YYEKEE (reference sequence). The CDR3 is made up of 14 amino acids. V lost 0 bases and J lost 6; bases outside the gene matches: 5. The DNA of the CDR3 is TGTGCCAGCAGCTTGGCGGGACAGGCGAGCGAGCAGTACTTC. Residues: CASSLAGQASEQYF.

The chain links TRBV20-1 to TRBJ2-5, with 10 positions matching TRBD2. This CDR3 comprises 14 residues. CDR1 and CDR2 from the germline V gene are DFQATT and SNEGSKA (reference sequence). After removal of 2 bases from V and 4 bases from J, the junction contained 4 bases not matched to a gene. CDR3 amino acids: CSARPLAGGETQYF. In DNA, the CDR3 is TGCAGTGCTAGACCATTAGCGGGGGGAGAGACCCAGTACTTC.